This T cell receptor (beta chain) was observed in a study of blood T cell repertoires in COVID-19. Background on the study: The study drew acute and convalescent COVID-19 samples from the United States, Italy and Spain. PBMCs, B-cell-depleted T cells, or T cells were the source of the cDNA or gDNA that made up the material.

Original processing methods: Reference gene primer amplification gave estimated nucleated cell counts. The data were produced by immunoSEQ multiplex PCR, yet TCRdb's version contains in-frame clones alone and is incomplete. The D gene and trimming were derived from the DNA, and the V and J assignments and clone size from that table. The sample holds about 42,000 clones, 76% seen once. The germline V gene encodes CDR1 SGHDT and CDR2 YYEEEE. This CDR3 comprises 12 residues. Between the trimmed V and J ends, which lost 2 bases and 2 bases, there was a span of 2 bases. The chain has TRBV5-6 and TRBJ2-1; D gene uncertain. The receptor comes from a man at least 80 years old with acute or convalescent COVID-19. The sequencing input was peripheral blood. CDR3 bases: TGTGCCAGCAGCTTTACCTACAATGAGCAGTTCTTC. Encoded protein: CASSFTYNEQFF.